Below, 24 T cell receptor beta chains from the same sample are listed, as sequenced in a study of naive and memory T cell subsets. Two oligonucleotides, mixed equimolar, formed the beta constant-region primer covering TRBC1 and TRBC2. TCRdb ran MiXCR on the UMI-ligation and nested PCR reads and lists one entry per CDR3 protein. This table has 130,000 to 150,000 distinct CDR3 sequences, about a sixth appearing once. Sequences were obtained from naive CD4+ T cells from blood. These receptors were collected from a human donor in good health.

The J gene is TRBJ2-7, the V gene TRBV7-9; weak D call: TRBD1 (5 bases). The CDR3 has 14 residues. Germline CDR1 is SEHNR and CDR2 is FQNEAQ (reference sequence). The V gene lost 3 bases and the J gene lost 1 base, with 10 bases spanning the gap. The CDR3 DNA reads TGTGCCAGCAGCTTCACAGGTACTTCCTACGAGCAGTACTTC. Its translation: CASSFTGTSYEQYF.

This clonotype has a handful of counts. This rearrangement joins TRBV29-1 to TRBJ1-4, with 9 bases that match TRBD1. Germline values: CDR1 SQVTM, CDR2 ANQGSEA. The CDR3 covers 14 residues. V lost 6 bases, J lost 7 bases, and 9 bases stayed unmatched. DNA of the CDR3: TGCAGCGTCGTGATACAGGGGGCATCTGAAAAACTGTTTTTT. Its translation: CSVVIQGASEKLFF. The entire variable domain, with the rest obtained from reference TRBV29-1 and TRBJ1-4, is as follows: SAVISQKPSRDICQRGTSLTIQCQVDSQVTMMFWYRQQPGQSLTLIATANQGSEATYESGFVIDKFPISRPNLTFSTLTVSNMSPEDSSIYLCSVVIQGASEKLFFGSGTQLSVL.

The chain joins TRBV5-1 to TRBJ2-6, with D unresolved. V lost 1 base, J lost 2 bases, and 7 bases lay in between. Germline-derived CDR1 and CDR2 are SGHRS and YFSETQ. This CDR3 has 15 amino acids. CDR3 nucleotide sequence: TGCGCCAGCAGCTTGAAAGGGCCTGGGGCCAACGTCCTGACTTTC. This encodes CASSLKGPGANVLTF.

The J gene is TRBJ2-1, the V gene TRBV6-1; 8 bases map to TRBD1. CDR1 MNHNS and CDR2 SASEGT come from the germline V gene. The CDR3 contains 15 residues. The trim removed 6 bases at V and 7 bases at J, leaving 11 bases unmatched. The CDR3 is CASSLSGGSLNEQFF. The DNA for the CDR3 is TGTGCCAGCAGCTTGTCAGGGGGCTCTTTGAATGAGCAGTTCTTC.

A few counts support this clonotype. This rearrangement joins TRBV5-8 to TRBJ2-5; 11 bases agree with TRBD2. Germline-derived CDR1 and CDR2 are SGHTS and YDEGEE. The CDR3 consists of 15 residues. The V and J ends lost 4 bases and 5 bases, in that order; junction bases with no gene match: 7. CDR3 nucleotides: TGTGCCAGCAGCGATAGCGGGAGGGCCTCGGAGACCCAGTACTTC. It translates to CASSDSGRASETQYF. The full variable domain, rest sourced from reference TRBV5-8 and TRBJ2-5, is EAGVTQSPTHLIKTRGQQATLRCSPISGHTSVYWYQQALGLGLQFLLWYDEGEERNRGNFPPRFSGRQFPNYSSELNVNALELEDSALYLCASSDSGRASETQYFGPGTRLLVL.

J is TRBJ1-1 and V is TRBV7-2, with D possibly being TRBD1 (5 bases). The V end was cut by 1 base, the J end by 4 bases, with 10 bases between. Germline-derived CDR1 and CDR2 are SGHTA and FQGNSA. CDR3 length equals 14 residues. This chain's CDR3 is CASSLVQGFTEAFF. The CDR3 DNA is TGTGCCAGCAGCTTAGTTCAGGGTTTCACTGAAGCTTTCTTT.

The V call is TRBV6-2 or TRBV6-3, the J call TRBJ1-1, with 7 bases matching TRBD1. The CDR3 extends over 17 amino acids. Germline V gene data show CDR1 as MNHEY and CDR2 as SVGEGT. After removal of 2 bases from V and 0 bases from J, the junction contained 9 bases not matched to a gene. This CDR3 reads CASSYPQGRRMNTEAFF. In DNA, the CDR3 is TGTGCCAGCAGTTACCCACAGGGGCGGAGGATGAACACTGAAGCTTTCTTT.

V gene TRBV5-5 combines with J gene TRBJ2-7; D call uncertain. CDR3 length: 17 residues. Per the germline V gene, CDR1 is SGHKS and CDR2 is YYEKEE (reference sequence). Deletions cut 4 bases from V and 2 bases from J, with 22 bases between. This CDR3 reads CASSPLPRGASTYEQYF. CDR3 DNA sequence: TGTGCCAGCAGCCCCCTCCCCCGCGGCGCTTCGACCTACGAGCAGTACTTC.

V gene TRBV25-1 combines with J gene TRBJ2-1; 7 positions agree with TRBD2. The germline V gene has CDR1 MGHDK and CDR2 SYGVNS. The CDR3 runs to 17 residues. The V and J ends lost 6 bases and 0 bases, in that order; junction bases with no gene match: 11. The CDR3 DNA follows: TGTGCCAGCAGAGGGGATATAGCGGGTAGCTCCTACAATGAGCAGTTCTTC. This encodes CASRGDIAGSSYNEQFF.

This clonotype was observed a few times. The V gene is TRBV20-1, the J gene TRBJ1-6; D is ambiguous. Trimming shortened V by 3 bases and J by 0 bases, and 9 bases separated the two germline ends. CDR3 length: 15 amino acids. Germline lookup yields CDR1 DFQATT and CDR2 SNEGSKA (reference sequence). CDR3 sequence: CSASPASSYNSPLHF. DNA for the CDR3: TGCAGTGCTAGCCCCGCCAGCTCCTATAATTCACCCCTCCACTTT.

The table lists this clonotype with a few counts. This sequence joins TRBV20-1 and TRBJ2-3, with a weak D call TRBD1 (5 bases). Germline CDR1 reads DFQATT; CDR2 reads SNEGSKA (reference sequence). The CDR3 is 15 residues long. The V and J ends lost 0 bases and 3 bases respectively, with 13 bases between them. The CDR3 DNA follows: TGCAGTGCTAGAGATGGGGCGGAGCCTACAGATACGCAGTATTTT. This sequence encodes CSARDGAEPTDTQYF.

This clonotype was counted a few times. V gene TRBV27 combines with J gene TRBJ2-2, with D unresolved. The CDR3 loop spans 14 amino acids. Germline V gene sequence: CDR1 MNHEY, CDR2 SMNVEV (reference sequence). The V end was cut by 7 bases, the J end by 3 bases, with 12 bases between. The CDR3, as DNA: TGTGCCAGCAAACGAACTCAGGACACCGGGGAGCTGTTTTTT. Translation: CASKRTQDTGELFF.

This clonotype showed up just a few times. The V gene is TRBV12-3 or TRBV12-4, the J gene TRBJ2-7; 8 bases are a match to TRBD2. J was trimmed by 6 bases and V by 5 bases; bases with no gene match: 24. The length of the CDR3 is 19 residues. As DNA, the CDR3 is TGTGCCAGCAGTACGGGAGGGCCGGATATACGCTGTGAGTTGGCCGAGCAGTACTTC. Amino acid sequence: CASSTGGPDIRCELAEQYF.

J is TRBJ2-5 and V is TRBV18; D perhaps matches TRBD2 (6 bases). CDR3 length equals 14 residues. The germline gives CDR1 KGHSH, CDR2 LQKENI. The V end was cut by 2 bases, the J end by 1 base, with 8 bases between. The CDR3: CASSPSSGQETQYF. CDR3 DNA: TGTGCCAGCTCACCAAGTAGCGGCCAAGAGACCCAGTACTTC.

There are a few counts of this clonotype. The chain has TRBV9 and TRBJ1-1; the D gene is possibly TRBD1 (6 bases). The CDR3 extends over 15 amino acids. From germline, CDR1 is SGDLS and CDR2 YYNGEE. Trimming stripped 1 base from V and 3 bases from J, with 13 bases between. CDR3 amino acids: CASSVKGEWHTEAFF. CDR3 bases: TGTGCCAGCAGCGTAAAGGGGGAATGGCACACTGAAGCTTTCTTT. Drawing the rest from reference TRBV9 and TRBJ1-1, the complete variable domain is DSGVTQTPKHLITATGQRVTLRCSPRSGDLSVYWYQQSLDQGLQFLIQYYNGEERAKGNILERFSAQQFPDLHSELNLSSLELGDSALYFCASSVKGEWHTEAFFGQGTRLTVV.

The chain recombines TRBV29-1 with TRBJ1-2; D not resolved. This CDR3 contains 11 residues. Germline V gene data show CDR1 as SQVTM and CDR2 as ANQGSEA. Trimming took 5 bases from V and 4 from J, leaving 8 bases between them. Written as DNA, the CDR3 is TGCAGCGTTAACACGGGCTATGGCTACACCTTC. Translation: CSVNTGYGYTF.

V gene TRBV18 combines with J gene TRBJ2-3, with unresolved D. This CDR3 is 14 amino acids long. The ends were cut back, 1 base at V and 2 bases at J, with 7 bases in the middle. Per germline, CDR1 KGHSH and CDR2 LQKENI. As DNA, the CDR3 is TGTGCCAGCTCACCACAGCCGAACACAGATACGCAGTATTTT. Residues: CASSPQPNTDTQYF.

This clonotype was picked up many times. This chain links TRBV3-1 with TRBJ2-1, with a weak D call TRBD1 (5 bases). V gave up 0 bases and J gave up 10 bases, with 13 bases separating them. This CDR3 contains 14 residues. Germline loops: CDR1 LGHDT, CDR2 YNNKEL (reference sequence). In DNA, the CDR3 is TGTGCCAGCAGCCAAGAGGGGCCCAGCGCCGAGCAGTTCTTC. It is translated as CASSQEGPSAEQFF.

CDR3 nucleotide sequence: TGTGCCATCCGACAGGGGGCTGAGGGTGAAGCTTTCTTT. Its protein product is CAIRQGAEGEAFF. V is TRBV10-3 and J is TRBJ1-1; TRBD1 matches at 10 bases. The CDR3 runs 13 residues. Germline assignment: CDR1 ENHRY and CDR2 SYGVKD. The V segment lost 8 bases and the J segment 7 bases; nucleotides outside the gene matches: 7.

The J gene is TRBJ2-7, the V gene TRBV6-2 or TRBV6-3; TRBD1 aligns across 8 bases. Germline CDR1 and CDR2: MNHEY and SVGEGT. The junction had 9 bases not matched to a gene; V was cut back by 9 bases and J by 2 bases. The CDR3 extends over 14 amino acids. The CDR3 spells CASGGTGHPYEQYF. In DNA, the CDR3 is TGTGCCAGTGGAGGGACAGGCCACCCCTACGAGCAGTACTTC.

This clonotype has just a few counts. The chain links TRBV6-6 to TRBJ2-3, with a weak D call TRBD1 (5 bases). CDR1 MNHNY and CDR2 SVGAGI come from the germline V gene (reference sequence). V lost 7 bases and J lost 1, with 6 bases in between. The CDR3 covers 12 residues. This chain's CDR3 is CASTTGTDTQYF. Written as DNA, the CDR3 is TGTGCCAGCACGACAGGCACAGATACGCAGTATTTT.

The gene calls are TRBV5-4 and TRBJ2-1, with 14 positions matching TRBD2. V was clipped by 5 bases and J by 9 bases; unmatched bases: 7. The CDR3 is 15 residues long. Germline lookup yields CDR1 SGHNT and CDR2 YYREEE (reference sequence). CDR3 DNA: TGTGCCAGCAGAAAACCGGGACTAGCGGGAGCTGAGCAGTTCTTC. Translating it yields CASRKPGLAGAEQFF. Full variable domain (rest looked up from reference TRBV5-4 and TRBJ2-1): ETGVTQSPTHLIKTRGQQVTLRCSSQSGHNTVSWYQQALGQGPQFIFQYYREEENGRGNFPPRFSGLQFPNYSSELNVNALELDDSALYLCASRKPGLAGAEQFFGPGTRLTVL.

This clonotype was observed a few times. The chain couples TRBV5-4 to TRBJ2-3; 7 bases are shared with TRBD2. Germline values: CDR1 SGHNT, CDR2 YYREEE (reference sequence). CDR3 length: 16 residues. V lost 3 bases, J lost 4 bases, and 11 bases stayed unmatched. The CDR3 here is CASSSPLAARSDTQYF. CDR3 bases: TGTGCCAGCAGCTCCCCGCTAGCGGCAAGGTCAGATACGCAGTATTTT.

This clonotype was detected a few times. The chain employs TRBV24-1 and TRBJ2-3, with 7 bases that match TRBD2. With 1 base clipped from V and 5 bases from J, the junction kept 8 bases outside the gene matches. The CDR3 is 16 amino acids. CDR1 is KGHDR and CDR2 is SFDVKD in the germline V gene. The CDR3 coding sequence is TGTGCCACCAGTGATTTTTACGCGGGAGAGGGAGATACGCAGTATTTT. Its translation is CATSDFYAGEGDTQYF.